The rows below give T cell receptor beta chains drawn from one sample of a study of blood T cell repertoires in COVID-19. Method: immunoSEQ multiplex PCR; TCRdb's copy keeps in-frame clones and lacks some. The sample yields 70,000 to 95,000 clones, about 82% seen once. The sequenced sample was peripheral blood. These receptor sequences come from a woman aged 55 to 70 with acute or convalescent COVID-19. Each CDR3 is given with its conserved first and last residue. Fields, in order: clone size, D gene, V gene, J gene, CDR3 DNA, CDR3 protein. D genes are given only for firm matches. Clone size is shown for a subset of rows, as once, few, many or a class of expanded clone.

.	.	TRBV19	TRBJ1-2	TGTGCCAGTAGTATACAGGGTTCGCTCGGCTACACCTTC	CASSIQGSLGYTF
.	.	TRBV9	TRBJ1-1	TGTGCCAGCAGCGAGCCCCAAGACGGGAACCTGAACACTGAAGCTTTCTTT	CASSEPQDGNLNTEAFF
.	TRBD2	TRBV2	TRBJ2-4	TGTGCCAGCAGTGAACGAGGGACTAGCGGGGGGCGTCTAGCCAAAAACATTCAGTACTTC	CASSERGTSGGRLAKNIQYF
.	TRBD1	TRBV10-2	TRBJ1-2	TGCGCCAGCGAGGGGGCGCAGGGGTCTAACTATGGCTACACCTTC	CASEGAQGSNYGYTF
.	.	TRBV5-1	TRBJ2-6	TGCGCCAACAGCTTGGCAGGCTCTGGGGCCAACGTCCTGACTTTC	CANSLAGSGANVLTF
.	TRBD2	TRBV3-1/TRBV3-2	TRBJ2-1	TGTGCCAGCAGCCGACCCGTAGCGGGGGGGCAAATGAATGAGCAGTTCTTC	CASSRPVAGGQMNEQFF
.	.	TRBV7-2	TRBJ1-2	TGTGCCAGCAGCTTAGCGCGCCACTCGGATGGCTACACCTTC	CASSLARHSDGYTF
.	TRBD1	TRBV4-1	TRBJ1-4	TGCGCCAGCAGCCCGAACAGGGGCAGTGAAAAACTGTTTTTT	CASSPNRGSEKLFF
.	.	TRBV7-3	TRBJ2-1	TGTGCCAGCAGTCGGGATAAGAGTGAGCAGTTCTTC	CASSRDKSEQFF
.	TRBD1	TRBV9	TRBJ2-2	TGTGCCAGCAGCGTGGACCAGGGGGCGGCCGGGGAGCTGTTTTTT	CASSVDQGAAGELFF
.	TRBD2	TRBV24-1	TRBJ2-3	TGTGCCACCAGTGATACCTTAGGGACTAGCGGAAGCACAGATACGCAGTATTTT	CATSDTLGTSGSTDTQYF
.	TRBD1	TRBV29-1	TRBJ2-1	TGCAGCGGGGACAGGGGAGGCAATGAGCAGTTCTTC	CSGDRGGNEQFF
.	.	TRBV6-1	TRBJ2-3	TGTGCCAGCAGTAGGGACATAGATACGCAGTATTTT	CASSRDIDTQYF
.	TRBD1	TRBV27	TRBJ2-5	TGTGCCAGCAGTCCCAGACAGGGAAAGGGAGAGACCCAGTACTTC	CASSPRQGKGETQYF
.	.	TRBV2	TRBJ1-4	TGTGCCAGCAGTGAGAGGGTAGGGGGAAATGAAAAACTGTTTTTT	CASSERVGGNEKLFF
.	.	TRBV3-1/TRBV3-2	TRBJ1-5	TGTGCCAGCAGCCAACTGTATAGCAATCAGCCCCAGCATTTT	CASSQLYSNQPQHF
.	TRBD2	TRBV7-9	TRBJ2-5	TGTGCCAGCAGCGATAACGGGGGGAGGGAGACCCAGTACTTC	CASSDNGGRETQYF
.	.	TRBV9	TRBJ2-5	TGTGCCAGCTCCGCTGGAACAGTCCAAGAGACCCAGTACTTC	CASSAGTVQETQYF
.	.	TRBV7-2	TRBJ1-5	TGTGCCAGCAGCAGCTCGGACACAAGGCCCCAGCATTTT	CASSSSDTRPQHF
.	.	TRBV7-9	TRBJ1-2	TGTGCCAGCAGCTTATATCCCGGGGGGGACTATGGCTACACCTTC	CASSLYPGGDYGYTF
once	.	TRBV5-4	TRBJ2-1	TGTGCCAGCAGCTTAGGACTAATGACAGACAATGAGCAGTTCTTC	CASSLGLMTDNEQFF
few	.	TRBV7-6	TRBJ2-7	TGTGCCAGCAGCCGGAGATCGACTAACTCCTACGAGCAGTACTTC	CASSRRSTNSYEQYF
.	.	TRBV6-5	TRBJ1-1	TGTGCCAGCTTGGCCAGAAACACTGAAGCTTTCTTT	CASLARNTEAFF